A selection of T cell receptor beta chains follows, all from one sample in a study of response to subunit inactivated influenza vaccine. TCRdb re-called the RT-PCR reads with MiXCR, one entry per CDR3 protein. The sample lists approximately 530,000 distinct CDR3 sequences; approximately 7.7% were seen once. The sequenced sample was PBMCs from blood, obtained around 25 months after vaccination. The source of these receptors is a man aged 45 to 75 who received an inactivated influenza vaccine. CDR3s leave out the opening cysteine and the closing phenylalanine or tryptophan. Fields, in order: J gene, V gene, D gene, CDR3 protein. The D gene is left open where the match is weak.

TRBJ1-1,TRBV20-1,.,SARTGTRAF
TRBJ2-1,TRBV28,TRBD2,ASRLAGGGSYNEQF
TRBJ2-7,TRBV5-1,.,ASSPTSRSYEQY
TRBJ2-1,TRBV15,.,ATSRAKGGNYNEQF
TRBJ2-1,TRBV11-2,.,ASSPMRGLSYNEQF
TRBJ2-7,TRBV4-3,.,ASSQGRASSYEQY
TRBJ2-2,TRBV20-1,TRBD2,SARKGTSGNTGELF
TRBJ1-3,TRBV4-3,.,ASSRVAGNTIY
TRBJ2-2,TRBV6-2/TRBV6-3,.,ASRPPSLWVAQNTGELF
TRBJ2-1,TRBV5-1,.,ASRVFDHEQF
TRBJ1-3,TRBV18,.,ASSPAGDTIY
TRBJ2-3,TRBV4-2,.,ASSMGEPTDTQY
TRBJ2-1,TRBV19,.,ASSIAVAYEQF
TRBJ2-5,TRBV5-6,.,ASSPTGWEETQY
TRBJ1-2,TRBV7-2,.,ASSLVGQYGYT
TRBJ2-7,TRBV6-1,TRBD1,ASSTGGASSYEQY
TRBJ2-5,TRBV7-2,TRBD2,ASSPRLAEETQY
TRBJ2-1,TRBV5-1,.,ASSWGTAFEQF
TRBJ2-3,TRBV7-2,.,ASSFNSGPDTQY
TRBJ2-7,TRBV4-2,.,ASSQEWEGGYEQY
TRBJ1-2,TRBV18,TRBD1,ASSAGQGYGYT
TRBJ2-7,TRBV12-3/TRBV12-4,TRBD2,ASSSTSGSPEQY
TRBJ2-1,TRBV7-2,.,ASSLRGGTGEQF
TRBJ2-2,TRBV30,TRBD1,AWSPTGTVTGELF
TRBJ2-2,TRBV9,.,ASSRQDFRTGELF
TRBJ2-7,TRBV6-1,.,ASRPGQNLYEQY
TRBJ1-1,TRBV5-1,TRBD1,ASSQQGSENTEAF
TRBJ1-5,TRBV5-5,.,ASSLQGTSNQPQH
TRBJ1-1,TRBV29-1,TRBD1,SVDGAPEQGALAF
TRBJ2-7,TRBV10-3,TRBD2,AISDWGLAAQYEQY
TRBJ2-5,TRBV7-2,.,ASSLVPGAETQY
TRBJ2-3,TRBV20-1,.,SARRYTDTQY
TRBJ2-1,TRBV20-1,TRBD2,SAQPGLASSYNEQF
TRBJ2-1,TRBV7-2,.,ASSAKYNEQF
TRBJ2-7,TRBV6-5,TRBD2,ASSYSTSGRPSSYEQY
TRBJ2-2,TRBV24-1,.,ATSDFSSLF
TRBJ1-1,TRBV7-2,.,ASSLSGGLAEAF
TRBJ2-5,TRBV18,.,ASSPSRDRLTSTY
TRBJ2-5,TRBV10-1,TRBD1,ASSDYGTGQETQY
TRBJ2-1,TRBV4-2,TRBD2,ASSQPTSGAGGRDSSYNEQF
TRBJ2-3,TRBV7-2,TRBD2,ASSLASGRNTDTQY
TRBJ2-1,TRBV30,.,ALYVRNEQF
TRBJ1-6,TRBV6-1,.,ASSDRRGTLSSPLH
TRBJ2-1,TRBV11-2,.,ASSPNRGPSSEQF
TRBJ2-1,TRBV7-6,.,ASSLLPGEHNEQF
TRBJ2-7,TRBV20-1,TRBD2,SARDIRLAGRDEQY
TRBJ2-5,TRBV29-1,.,SVDRLGETQY